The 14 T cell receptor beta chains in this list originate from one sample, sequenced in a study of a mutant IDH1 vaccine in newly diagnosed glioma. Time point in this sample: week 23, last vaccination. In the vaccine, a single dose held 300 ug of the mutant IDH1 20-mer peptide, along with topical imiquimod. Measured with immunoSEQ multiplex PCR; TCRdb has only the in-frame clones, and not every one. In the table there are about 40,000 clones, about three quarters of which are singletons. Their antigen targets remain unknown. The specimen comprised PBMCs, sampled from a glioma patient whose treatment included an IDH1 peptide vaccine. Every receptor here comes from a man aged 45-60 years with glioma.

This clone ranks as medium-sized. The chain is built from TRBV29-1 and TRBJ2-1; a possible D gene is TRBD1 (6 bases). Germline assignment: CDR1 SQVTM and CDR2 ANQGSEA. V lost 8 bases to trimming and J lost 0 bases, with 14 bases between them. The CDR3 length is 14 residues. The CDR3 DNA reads TGCAGCCCATTTCAGGACAGCTCCTACAATGAGCAGTTCTTC. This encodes CSPFQDSSYNEQFF.

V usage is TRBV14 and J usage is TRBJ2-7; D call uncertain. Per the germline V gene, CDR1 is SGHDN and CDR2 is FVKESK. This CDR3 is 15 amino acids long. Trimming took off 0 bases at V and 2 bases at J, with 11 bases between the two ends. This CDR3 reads CASSQDWLGAYEQYF. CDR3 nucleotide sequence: TGTGCCAGCAGCCAAGATTGGTTAGGCGCCTACGAGCAGTACTTC.

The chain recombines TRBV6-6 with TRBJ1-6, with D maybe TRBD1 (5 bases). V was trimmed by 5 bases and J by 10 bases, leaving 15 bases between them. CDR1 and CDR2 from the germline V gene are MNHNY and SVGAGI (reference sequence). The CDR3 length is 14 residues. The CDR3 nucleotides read TGTGCCAGCAGTGGGGGGTCTCCGGGATCACCCCTCCACTTT. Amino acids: CASSGGSPGSPLHF.

The CDR3 loop is CASAPGAIYGYTF. DNA of the CDR3: TGTGCCAGCGCTCCAGGGGCCATCTATGGCTACACCTTC. The chain has TRBV27 and TRBJ1-2, with D possibly matching TRBD1 (6 bases). This CDR3 spans 13 amino acids. V lost 8 bases to trimming and J lost 4 bases, with 14 bases between them. Germline-derived CDR1 and CDR2 are MNHEY and SMNVEV (reference sequence).

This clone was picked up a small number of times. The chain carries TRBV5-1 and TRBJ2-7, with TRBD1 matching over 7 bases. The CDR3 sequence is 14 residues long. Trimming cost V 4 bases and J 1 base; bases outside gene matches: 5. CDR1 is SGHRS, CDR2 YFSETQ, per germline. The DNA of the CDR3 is TGCGCCAGCAGCACCAGACAGGGATCCTACGAGCAGTACTTC. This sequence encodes CASSTRQGSYEQYF.

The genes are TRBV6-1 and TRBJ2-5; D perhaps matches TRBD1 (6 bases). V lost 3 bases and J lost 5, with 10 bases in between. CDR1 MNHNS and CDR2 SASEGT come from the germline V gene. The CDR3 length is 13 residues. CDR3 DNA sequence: TGTGCCAGCAGTGAGGGGGCTTGGGAGACCCAGTACTTC. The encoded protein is CASSEGAWETQYF.

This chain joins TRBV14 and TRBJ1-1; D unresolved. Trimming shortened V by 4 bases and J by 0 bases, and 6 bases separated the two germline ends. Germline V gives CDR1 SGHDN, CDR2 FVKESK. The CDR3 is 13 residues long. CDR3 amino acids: CASSLSLNTEAFF. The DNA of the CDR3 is TGTGCCAGCAGCCTATCCCTGAACACTGAAGCTTTCTTT.

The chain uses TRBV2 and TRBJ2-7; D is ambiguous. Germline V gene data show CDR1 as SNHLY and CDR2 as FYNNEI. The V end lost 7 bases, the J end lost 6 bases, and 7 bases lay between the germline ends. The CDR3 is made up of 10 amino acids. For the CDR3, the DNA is TGTGCCAGCAACGTCGGCGAGCAGTACTTC. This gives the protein CASNVGEQYF.

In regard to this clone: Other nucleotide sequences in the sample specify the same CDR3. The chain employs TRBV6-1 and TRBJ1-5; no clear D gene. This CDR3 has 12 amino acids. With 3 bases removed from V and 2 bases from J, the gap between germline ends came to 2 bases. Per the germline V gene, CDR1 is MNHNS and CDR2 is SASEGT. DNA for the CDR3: TGTGCCAGCAGTGAGGGCAATCAGCCCCAGCATTTT. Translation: CASSEGNQPQHF.

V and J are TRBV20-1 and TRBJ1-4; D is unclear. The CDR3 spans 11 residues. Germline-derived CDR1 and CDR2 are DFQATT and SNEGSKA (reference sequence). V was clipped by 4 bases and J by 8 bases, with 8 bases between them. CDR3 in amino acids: CSATVGEKLFF. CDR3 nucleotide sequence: TGCAGTGCTACAGTGGGCGAAAAACTGTTTTTT.

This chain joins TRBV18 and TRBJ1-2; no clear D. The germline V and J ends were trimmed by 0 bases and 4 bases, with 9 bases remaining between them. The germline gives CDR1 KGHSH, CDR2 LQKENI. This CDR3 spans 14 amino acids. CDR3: CASSPPWQRYGYTF. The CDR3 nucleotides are TGTGCCAGCTCACCACCCTGGCAGCGCTATGGCTACACCTTC.

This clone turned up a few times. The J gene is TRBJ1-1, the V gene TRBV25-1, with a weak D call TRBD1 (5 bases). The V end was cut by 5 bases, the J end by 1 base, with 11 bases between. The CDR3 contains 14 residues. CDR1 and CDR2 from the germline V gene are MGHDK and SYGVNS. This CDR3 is CASSPGAGNTEAFF. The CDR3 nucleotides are TGTGCCAGCAGTCCTGGGGCGGGGAACACTGAAGCTTTCTTT.

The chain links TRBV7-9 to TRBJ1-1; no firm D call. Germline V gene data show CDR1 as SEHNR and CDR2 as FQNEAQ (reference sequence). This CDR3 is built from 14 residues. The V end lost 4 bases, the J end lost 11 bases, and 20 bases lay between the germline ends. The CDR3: CASSSTTRPDGAFF. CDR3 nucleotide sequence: TGTGCCAGCAGCTCCACAACCCGGCCGGATGGGGCTTTCTTT.

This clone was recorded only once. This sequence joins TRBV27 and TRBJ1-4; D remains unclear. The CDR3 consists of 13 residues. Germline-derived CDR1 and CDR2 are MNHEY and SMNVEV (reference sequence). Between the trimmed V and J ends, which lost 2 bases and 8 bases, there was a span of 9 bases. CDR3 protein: CASSLNRAEKLFF. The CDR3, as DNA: TGTGCCAGCAGTTTAAATCGGGCAGAAAAACTGTTTTTT.